Listed here are 13 T cell receptor beta chains from one sample, sequenced in a study of blood T cell repertoires in COVID-19. Measured with immunoSEQ multiplex PCR; TCRdb has only the in-frame clones, and not every one. The profile shows approximately 300,000 clones, about 87% of them singletons. The sequenced sample consisted of PBMCs or T cells enriched from blood (not recorded which). The receptors shown here come from a woman in her 30s who had recovered from COVID-19.

This chain connects TRBV30 to TRBJ2-3, with D perhaps matching TRBD1 (6 bases). Germline V CDR1 and CDR2: GTSNPN, SVGIG (reference sequence). V gave up 0 bases and J gave up 2 bases, with 12 bases separating them. The CDR3 loop spans 15 amino acids. As DNA, the CDR3 is TGTGCCTGGAGTGTCCTCGGACAGTACACAGATACGCAGTATTTT. Protein sequence: CAWSVLGQYTDTQYF.

The chain employs TRBV11-2 and TRBJ1-5; TRBD1 matches at 9 bases. The CDR3 covers 16 residues. CDR1 is SGHAT, CDR2 FQNNGV, per germline. Trimming at V came to 5 bases and at J to 5 bases, leaving 10 bases not matched to a gene. For the CDR3, the DNA is TGTGCCAGCAGCCCGTATCCGGGACAGGGTGATCAGCCCCAGCATTTT. Translating gives CASSPYPGQGDQPQHF.

V is TRBV7-9 and J is TRBJ2-5, with D possibly matching TRBD2 (6 bases). Trimming stripped 3 bases from V and 7 bases from J, with 15 bases between. This CDR3 is built from 14 residues. Germline lookup yields CDR1 SEHNR and CDR2 FQNEAQ (reference sequence). The CDR3 nucleotides are TGTGCCAGCAGCTTGGAGGGACTCCCAGGGACCCAGTACTTC. It codes for CASSLEGLPGTQYF.

The V call is TRBV6-5, the J call TRBJ2-5; D gene uncertain. The germline gives CDR1 MNHEY, CDR2 SVGAGI. The length of the CDR3 is 14 residues. Trimming stripped 6 bases from V and 1 base from J, with 12 bases between. CDR3 bases: TGTGCCAGCAGGCGATTGCGGCCCCAAGAGACCCAGTACTTC. Its translation is CASRRLRPQETQYF.

V is TRBV27 and J is TRBJ1-2; D gene ambiguous. The CDR3 consists of 14 residues. The germline CDR1 and CDR2 sequences are MNHEY and SMNVEV (reference sequence). Trimming shortened V by 5 bases and J by 7 bases, and 17 bases separated the two germline ends. The CDR3 spells CASSPVGGGSGYTF. CDR3 DNA: TGTGCCAGCAGTCCTGTCGGAGGCGGCTCTGGCTACACCTTC.

J is TRBJ2-7 and V is TRBV5-1; 8 bases align to TRBD1. The CDR3 spans 14 residues. Germline V gives CDR1 SGHRS, CDR2 YFSETQ. The trim removed 4 bases at V and 2 bases at J, leaving 5 bases unmatched. The CDR3 protein is CASSAGQGTYEQYF. Here the CDR3 DNA reads TGCGCCAGCAGCGCCGGACAGGGAACCTACGAGCAGTACTTC. Based on the CDR3 plus reference TRBV5-1 and TRBJ2-7, the full variable domain is KAGVTQTPRYLIKTRGQQVTLSCSPISGHRSVSWYQQTPGQGLQFLFEYFSETQRNKGNFPGRFSGRQFSNSRSEMNVSTLELGDSALYLCASSAGQGTYEQYFGPGTRLTVT.

The chain uses TRBV7-6 and TRBJ1-1; D unclear. The CDR3 extends over 14 amino acids. Trimming took 2 bases from V and 6 from J, leaving 13 bases between them. Germline CDR1 and CDR2: SGHVS and FNYEAQ. The CDR3 DNA reads TGTGCCAGCAGCTTAAATCGCGTCGGGGCTGAAGCTTTCTTT. Its translation is CASSLNRVGAEAFF.

The chain is built from TRBV19 and TRBJ1-5, with 9 nucleotides matching TRBD1. J lost 1 base, V lost 3 bases, and 4 bases had no gene match. CDR3 size: 16 residues. Germline V gene lookup returns CDR1 LNHDA and CDR2 SQIVND (reference sequence). CDR3 loop: CASSMGTGLSNQPQHF. In DNA form, the CDR3 reads TGTGCCAGTAGTATGGGGACAGGGTTGAGCAATCAGCCCCAGCATTTT.

The chain is built from TRBV9 and TRBJ2-3, with 8 positions matching TRBD2. Looked up from germline, CDR1 is SGDLS and CDR2 is YYNGEE. J gave up 0 bases and V 0 bases, and 9 bases lay outside the gene matches. The CDR3 sequence is 18 residues long. CDR3 DNA: TGTGCCAGCAGCGTAGCTCTGAGGAGCGGGGGAAGCACAGATACGCAGTATTTT. Its protein is CASSVALRSGGSTDTQYF. The variable domain in full, with the rest retrieved from reference TRBV9 and TRBJ2-3, is DSGVTQTPKHLITATGQRVTLRCSPRSGDLSVYWYQQSLDQGLQFLIQYYNGEERAKGNILERFSAQQFPDLHSELNLSSLELGDSALYFCASSVALRSGGSTDTQYFGPGTRLTVL.

The chain has TRBV5-6 and TRBJ2-5; 11 bases map to TRBD2. This CDR3 comprises 12 residues. The germline gives CDR1 SGHDT, CDR2 YYEEEE. V shed 3 bases and J 11 bases; nucleotides not matched to a gene: 3. The CDR3 region has the DNA TGTGCCAGCAGCTCGACTAGCGGGGTTCAGTACTTC. Translation: CASSSTSGVQYF. Together with reference TRBV5-6 and TRBJ2-5, the CDR3 gives the full variable domain: DAGVTQSPTHLIKTRGQQVTLRCSPKSGHDTVSWYQQALGQGPQFIFQYYEEEERQRGNFPDRFSGHQFPNYSSELNVNALLLGDSALYLCASSSTSGVQYFGPGTRLLVL.

The V call is TRBV6-5, the J call TRBJ1-1, with D uncertain. With 10 bases removed from V and 1 base from J, the gap between germline ends came to 13 bases. The CDR3 spans 13 residues. The V gene's germline CDR1 is MNHEY and CDR2 SVGAGI. In DNA, the CDR3 is TGTGCCACCAGGAGGCCTACGAACACTGAAGCTTTCTTT. Its translation is CATRRPTNTEAFF.

This chain joins TRBV28 and TRBJ1-5, with D maybe TRBD1 (6 bases). The CDR3 is 15 residues long. V lost 5 bases, J lost 1 base, and 12 bases lay in between. Per the germline V gene, CDR1 is MDHEN and CDR2 is SYDVKM. The CDR3 sequence is CASSLGGRSNQPQHF. In DNA, the CDR3 is TGTGCCAGCAGTCTCGGGGGGCGCAGCAATCAGCCCCAGCATTTT.

CDR3 sequence: CASSPLGGFTRNTIYF. The DNA of the CDR3 is TGTGCCAGCAGCCCATTAGGGGGATTTACGAGAAACACCATATATTTT. The chain is built from TRBV25-1 and TRBJ1-3; tentative D call: TRBD1 (6 bases). This CDR3 spans 16 amino acids. From germline, CDR1 is MGHDK and CDR2 SYGVNS. V was shortened by 6 bases and J by 5 bases, with 20 bases between the two germline ends.